The entry that follows covers one TCR beta chain sequence. This table comes from immunoSEQ multiplex PCR, and its TCRdb copy is limited to in-frame clones, with some not included. The table has approximately 100,000 clones, 80% to 95% seen once; the top ten hold 0.85% to 1%. This specimen belongs to a study of blood T cell repertoires in COVID-19. About the research overall: Samples representing acute and convalescent COVID-19 were sourced from the United States, Italy and Spain. PBMCs, B-cell-depleted T cells, or T cells were the source of the cDNA or gDNA that made up the material.

This receptor was taken from a man in his sixties with acute or convalescent COVID-19. Source material: peripheral blood.

The CDR3 DNA follows: TGTGCCAGCAGCTTAGATCTGGCAGGGGGCTCCTCTGAGCAGTTCTTC. This translates into CASSLDLAGGSSEQFF. The chain couples TRBV11-3 to TRBJ2-1; 8 bases are a match to TRBD1. Germline lookup yields CDR1 SGHNT and CDR2 YENEEA. CDR3 size: 16 residues. V shed 0 bases and J 9 bases; nucleotides not matched to a gene: 10.